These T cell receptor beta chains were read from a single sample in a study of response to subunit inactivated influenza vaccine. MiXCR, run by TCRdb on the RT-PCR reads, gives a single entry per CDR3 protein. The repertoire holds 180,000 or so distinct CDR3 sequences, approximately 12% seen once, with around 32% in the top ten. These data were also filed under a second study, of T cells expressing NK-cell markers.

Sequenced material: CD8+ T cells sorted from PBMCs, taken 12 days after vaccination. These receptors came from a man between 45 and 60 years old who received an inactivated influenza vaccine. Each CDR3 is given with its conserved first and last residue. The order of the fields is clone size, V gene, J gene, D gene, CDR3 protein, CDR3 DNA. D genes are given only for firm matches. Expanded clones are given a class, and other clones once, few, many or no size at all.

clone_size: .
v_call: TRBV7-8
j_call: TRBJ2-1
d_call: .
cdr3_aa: CASSWTGNYNEQFF
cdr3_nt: TGTGCCAGCAGCTGGACCGGGAACTACAATGAGCAGTTCTTC

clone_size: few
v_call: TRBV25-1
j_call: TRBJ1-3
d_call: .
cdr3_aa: CASSPGNSGNTIYF
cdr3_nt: TGTGCCAGCAGTCCAGGAAACTCTGGAAACACCATATATTTT

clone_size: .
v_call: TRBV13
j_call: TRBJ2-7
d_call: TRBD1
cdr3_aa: CASSLGPDRGTYEQYF
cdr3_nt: TGTGCCAGCAGCTTAGGTCCCGACAGGGGGACCTACGAGCAGTACTTC

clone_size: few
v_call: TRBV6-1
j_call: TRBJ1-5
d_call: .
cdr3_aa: CASKPRYSNQPQHF
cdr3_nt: TGTGCCAGCAAGCCGCGATATAGCAATCAGCCCCAGCATTTT

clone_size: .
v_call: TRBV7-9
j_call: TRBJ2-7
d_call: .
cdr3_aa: CASSLEGDRAYEQYF
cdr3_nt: TGTGCCAGCAGCTTAGAAGGGGACCGCGCCTACGAGCAGTACTTC

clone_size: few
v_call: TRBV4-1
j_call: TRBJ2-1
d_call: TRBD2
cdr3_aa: CASSQAVQRGYYNEQFF
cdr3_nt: TGCGCCAGCAGCCAGGCGGTCCAGCGGGGTTACTACAATGAGCAGTTCTTC

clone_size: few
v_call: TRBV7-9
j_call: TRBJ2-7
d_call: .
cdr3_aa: CASSSAVGGGRNEQYF
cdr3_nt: TGTGCCAGCAGCTCCGCTGTGGGCGGGGGCCGGAACGAGCAGTACTTC

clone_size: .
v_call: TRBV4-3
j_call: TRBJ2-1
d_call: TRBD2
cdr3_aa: CASSRGLAGYNEQFF
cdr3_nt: TGCGCCAGCAGCCGAGGACTAGCGGGGTACAATGAGCAGTTCTTC

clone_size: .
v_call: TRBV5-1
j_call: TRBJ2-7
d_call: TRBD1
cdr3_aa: CASSLAEVTGGFYEQYF
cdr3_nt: TGCGCCAGCAGCTTGGCCGAAGTCACAGGGGGCTTTTACGAGCAGTACTTC

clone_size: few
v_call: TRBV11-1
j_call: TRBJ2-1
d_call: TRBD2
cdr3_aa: CASSQSLAGGPQSSYNEQFF
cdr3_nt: TGTGCCAGCAGCCAAAGCCTAGCGGGAGGTCCCCAGAGCTCCTACAATGAGCAGTTCTTC

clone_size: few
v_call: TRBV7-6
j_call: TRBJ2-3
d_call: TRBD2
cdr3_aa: CASSLGLADRTDTQYF
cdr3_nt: TGTGCCAGCAGCTTAGGACTAGCCGATCGCACAGATACGCAGTATTTT

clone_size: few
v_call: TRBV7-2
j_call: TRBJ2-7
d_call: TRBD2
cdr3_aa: CASSLVSGGTSYEQYF
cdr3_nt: TGTGCCAGCAGCTTAGTTAGCGGGGGTACCTCCTACGAGCAGTACTTC

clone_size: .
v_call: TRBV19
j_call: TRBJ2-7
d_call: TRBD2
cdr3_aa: CASSPGLAVGEQYF
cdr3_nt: TGTGCCAGTAGTCCGGGACTAGCGGTTGGAGAGCAGTACTTC

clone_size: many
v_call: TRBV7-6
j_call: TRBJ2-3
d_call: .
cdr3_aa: CASSSKNTDTQYF
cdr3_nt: TGTGCCAGCAGCTCCAAAAACACAGATACGCAGTATTTT

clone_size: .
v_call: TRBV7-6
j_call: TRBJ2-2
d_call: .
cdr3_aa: CASSLRGSNTGELFF
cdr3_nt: TGTGCCAGCAGCTTAAGGGGGTCGAACACCGGGGAGCTGTTTTTT

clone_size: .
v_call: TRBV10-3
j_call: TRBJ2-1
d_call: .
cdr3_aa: CAISESSEAYNEQFF
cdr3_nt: TGTGCCATCAGTGAGTCCTCCGAAGCTTACAATGAGCAGTTCTTC

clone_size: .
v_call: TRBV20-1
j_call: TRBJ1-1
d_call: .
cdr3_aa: CSAPLTDSPEAFF
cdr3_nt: TGCAGTGCGCCCCTGACCGATTCCCCTGAAGCTTTCTTT

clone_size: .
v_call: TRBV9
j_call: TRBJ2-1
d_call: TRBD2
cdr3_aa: CASSGGTSGYNEQFF
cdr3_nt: TGTGCCAGCAGCGGGGGGACTAGCGGGTACAATGAGCAGTTCTTC

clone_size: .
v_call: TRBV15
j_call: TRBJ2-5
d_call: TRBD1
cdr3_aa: CATSRGDRGSKETQYF
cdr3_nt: TGTGCCACCAGCAGGGGGGACAGGGGGTCAAAAGAGACCCAGTACTTC

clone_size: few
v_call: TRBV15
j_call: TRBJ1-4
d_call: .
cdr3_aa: CATSRDWVRADEKLFF
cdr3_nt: TGTGCCACCAGCAGAGATTGGGTCCGGGCCGATGAAAAACTGTTTTTT

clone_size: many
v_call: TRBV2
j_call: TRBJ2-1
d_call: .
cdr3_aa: CASDGTLSYNEQFF
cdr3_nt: TGTGCCAGCGATGGGACACTCTCCTACAATGAGCAGTTCTTC

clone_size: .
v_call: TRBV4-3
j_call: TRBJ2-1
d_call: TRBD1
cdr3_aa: CASSHDRGVANEQFF
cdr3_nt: TGCGCCAGCAGCCACGACAGGGGGGTGGCCAATGAGCAGTTCTTC

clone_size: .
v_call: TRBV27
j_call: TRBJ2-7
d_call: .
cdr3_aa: CASSLGTPHYEQYF
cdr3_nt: TGTGCCAGCAGTTTAGGGACTCCCCACTACGAGCAGTACTTC

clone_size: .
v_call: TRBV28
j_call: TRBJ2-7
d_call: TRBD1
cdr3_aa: CASSPDRVSYEQYF
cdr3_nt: TGTGCCAGCAGCCCGGACAGGGTTAGCTACGAGCAGTACTTC

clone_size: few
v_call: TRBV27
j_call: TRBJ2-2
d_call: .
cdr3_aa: CASSLSGAGELFF
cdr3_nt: TGTGCCAGCAGTTTATCTGGTGCAGGGGAGCTGTTTTTT

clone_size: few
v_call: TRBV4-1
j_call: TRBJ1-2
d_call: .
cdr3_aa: CASSGGASGYTF
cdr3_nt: TGCGCCAGCAGCGGGGGGGCTAGTGGCTACACCTTC

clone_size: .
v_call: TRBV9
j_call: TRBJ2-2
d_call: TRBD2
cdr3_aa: CASSESGAGELFF
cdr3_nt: TGTGCCAGCAGCGAGAGCGGGGCCGGGGAGCTGTTTTTT

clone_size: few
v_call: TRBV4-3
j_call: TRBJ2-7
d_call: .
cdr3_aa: CASSQGGLFYEQYF
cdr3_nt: TGCGCCAGCAGCCAAGGTGGCCTCTTCTACGAGCAGTACTTC

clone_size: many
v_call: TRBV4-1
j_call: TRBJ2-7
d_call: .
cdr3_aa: CASSQDPDRGIYEQYF
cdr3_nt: TGCGCCAGCAGCCAAGACCCGGATAGGGGGATCTACGAGCAGTACTTC